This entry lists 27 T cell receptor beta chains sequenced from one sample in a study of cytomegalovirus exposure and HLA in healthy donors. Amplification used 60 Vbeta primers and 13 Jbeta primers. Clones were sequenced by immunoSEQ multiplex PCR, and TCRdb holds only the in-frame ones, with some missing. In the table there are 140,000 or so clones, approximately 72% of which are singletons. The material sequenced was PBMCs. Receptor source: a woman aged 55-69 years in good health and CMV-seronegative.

In DNA form, the CDR3 reads TGCGCCAGCAGCACGAGCGGGACTTACAATGAGCAGTTCTTC. Amino acids: CASSTSGTYNEQFF. V is TRBV5-1 and J is TRBJ2-1; 7 nucleotides line up with TRBD2. This CDR3 is built from 14 residues. V was pared by 4 bases and J by 4 bases, with 5 bases of the junction left unmatched. From germline, CDR1 is SGHRS and CDR2 YFSETQ.

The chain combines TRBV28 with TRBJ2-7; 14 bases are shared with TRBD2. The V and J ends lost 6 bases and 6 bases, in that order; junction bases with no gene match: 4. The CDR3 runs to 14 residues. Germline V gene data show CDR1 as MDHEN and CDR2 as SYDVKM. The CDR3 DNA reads TGTGCCAGCAGGGGACTAGCGGGAGCGGGCGAGCAGTACTTC. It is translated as CASRGLAGAGEQYF.

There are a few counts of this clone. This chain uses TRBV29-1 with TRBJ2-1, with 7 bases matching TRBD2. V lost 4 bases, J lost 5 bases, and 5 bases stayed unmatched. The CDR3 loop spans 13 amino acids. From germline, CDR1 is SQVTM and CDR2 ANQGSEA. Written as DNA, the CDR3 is TGCAGCGTTGCGGGGAGGGTCCACAATGAGCAGTTCTTC. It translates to CSVAGRVHNEQFF.

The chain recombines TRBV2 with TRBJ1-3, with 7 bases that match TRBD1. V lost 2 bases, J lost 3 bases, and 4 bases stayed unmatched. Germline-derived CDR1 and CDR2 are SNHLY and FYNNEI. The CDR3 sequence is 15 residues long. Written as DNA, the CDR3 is TGTGCCAGCAGTGAAAACAGGGGAATTGGAAACACCATATATTTT. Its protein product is CASSENRGIGNTIYF.

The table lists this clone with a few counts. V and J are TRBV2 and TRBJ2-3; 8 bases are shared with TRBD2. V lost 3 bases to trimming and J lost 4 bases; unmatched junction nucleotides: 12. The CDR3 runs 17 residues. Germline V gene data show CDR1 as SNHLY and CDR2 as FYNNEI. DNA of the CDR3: TGTGCCAGCAGTGAGACCGTAGCGGGACGGAGAGCAGATACGCAGTATTTT. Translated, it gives CASSETVAGRRADTQYF.

CDR3 DNA: TGTGCCAGCAGTTACCTACAAGCGGGAGTAGCGGAGACCCAGTACTTC. This gives the protein CASSYLQAGVAETQYF. This chain joins TRBV6-5 and TRBJ2-5; 8 positions agree with TRBD2. J lost 5 bases, V lost 2 bases, and 10 bases had no gene match. CDR1 is MNHEY and CDR2 is SVGAGI in the germline V gene. The CDR3 has 16 residues.

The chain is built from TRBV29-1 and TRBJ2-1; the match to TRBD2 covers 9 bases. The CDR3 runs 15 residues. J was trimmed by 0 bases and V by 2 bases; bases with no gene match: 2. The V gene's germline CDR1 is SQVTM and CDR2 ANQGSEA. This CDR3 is CSVEKAGGSYNEQFF. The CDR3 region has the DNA TGCAGCGTTGAAAAAGCGGGGGGCTCCTACAATGAGCAGTTCTTC.

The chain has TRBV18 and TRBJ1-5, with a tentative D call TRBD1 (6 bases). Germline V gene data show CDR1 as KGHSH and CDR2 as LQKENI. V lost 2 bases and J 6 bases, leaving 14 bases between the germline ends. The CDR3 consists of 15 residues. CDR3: CASSPTGTLGQPQHF. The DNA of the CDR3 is TGTGCCAGCTCACCAACCGGGACACTCGGTCAGCCCCAGCATTTT.

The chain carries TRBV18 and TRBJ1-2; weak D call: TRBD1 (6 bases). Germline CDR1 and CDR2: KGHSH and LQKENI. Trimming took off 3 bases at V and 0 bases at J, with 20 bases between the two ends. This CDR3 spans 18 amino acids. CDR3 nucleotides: TGTGCCAGCTCACCGATACCAGGGGCGCCCCAGGCTAACTATGGCTACACCTTC. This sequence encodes CASSPIPGAPQANYGYTF.

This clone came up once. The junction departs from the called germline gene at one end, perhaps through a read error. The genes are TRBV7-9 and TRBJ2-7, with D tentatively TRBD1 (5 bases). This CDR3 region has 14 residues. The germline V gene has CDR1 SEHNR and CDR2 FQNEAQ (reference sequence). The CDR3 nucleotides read TGTTCCAGCAGCATGACAGCGTTAAGCTACGAGCAGTACTTC. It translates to CSSSMTALSYEQYF.

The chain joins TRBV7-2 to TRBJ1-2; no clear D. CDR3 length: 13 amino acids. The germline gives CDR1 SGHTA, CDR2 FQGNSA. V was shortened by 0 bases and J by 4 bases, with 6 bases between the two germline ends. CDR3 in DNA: TGTGCCAGCAGCTTAGCGCGCTTCTATGGCTACACCTTC. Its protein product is CASSLARFYGYTF.

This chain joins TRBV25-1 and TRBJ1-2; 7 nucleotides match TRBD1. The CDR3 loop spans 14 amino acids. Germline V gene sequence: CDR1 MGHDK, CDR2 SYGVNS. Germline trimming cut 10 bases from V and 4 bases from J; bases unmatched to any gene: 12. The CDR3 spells CANSGSGQIYGYTF. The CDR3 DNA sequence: TGTGCCAACAGCGGTTCGGGACAGATCTATGGCTACACCTTC.

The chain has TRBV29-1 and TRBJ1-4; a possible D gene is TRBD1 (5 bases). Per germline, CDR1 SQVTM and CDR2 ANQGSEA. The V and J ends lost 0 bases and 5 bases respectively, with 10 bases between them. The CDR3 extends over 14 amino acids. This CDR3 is CSVEDLTANEKLFF. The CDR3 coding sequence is TGCAGCGTTGAAGATCTGACAGCAAATGAAAAACTGTTTTTT.

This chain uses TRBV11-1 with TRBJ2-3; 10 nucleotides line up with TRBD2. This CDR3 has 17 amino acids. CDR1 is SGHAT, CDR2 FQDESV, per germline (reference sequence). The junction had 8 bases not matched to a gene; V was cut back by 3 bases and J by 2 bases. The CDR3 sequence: CASSLRLAGVLTDTQYF. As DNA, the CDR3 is TGTGCCAGCAGCTTGCGTCTAGCGGGGGTACTCACAGATACGCAGTATTTT.

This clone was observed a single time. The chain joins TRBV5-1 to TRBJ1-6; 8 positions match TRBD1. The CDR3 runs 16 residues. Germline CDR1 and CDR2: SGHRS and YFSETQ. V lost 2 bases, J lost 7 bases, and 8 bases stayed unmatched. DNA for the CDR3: TGCGCCAGCAGCTTAGGGACAGGACGCCAAAATTCACCCCTCCACTTT. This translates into CASSLGTGRQNSPLHF. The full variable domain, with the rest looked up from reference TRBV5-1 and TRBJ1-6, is KAGVTQTPRYLIKTRGQQVTLSCSPISGHRSVSWYQQTPGQGLQFLFEYFSETQRNKGNFPGRFSGRQFSNSRSEMNVSTLELGDSALYLCASSLGTGRQNSPLHFGNGTRLTVT.

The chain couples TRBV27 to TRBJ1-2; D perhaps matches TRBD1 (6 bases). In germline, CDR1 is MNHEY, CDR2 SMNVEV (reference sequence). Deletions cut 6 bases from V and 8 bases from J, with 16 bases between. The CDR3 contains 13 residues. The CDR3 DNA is TGTGCCAGCAGCGAATACAGGGTTGGCGGCTACACCTTC. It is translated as CASSEYRVGGYTF.

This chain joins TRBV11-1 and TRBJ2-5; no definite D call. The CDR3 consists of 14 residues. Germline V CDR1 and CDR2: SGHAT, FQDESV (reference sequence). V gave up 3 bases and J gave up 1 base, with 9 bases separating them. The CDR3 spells CASSLSQFQETQYF. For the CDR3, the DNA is TGTGCCAGCAGCTTGTCACAGTTCCAAGAGACCCAGTACTTC. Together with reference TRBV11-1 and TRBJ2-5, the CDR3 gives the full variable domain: EAEVAQSPRYKITEKSQAVAFWCDPISGHATLYWYRQILGQGPELLVQFQDESVVDDSQLPKDRFSAERLKGVDSTLKIQPAELGDSAMYLCASSLSQFQETQYFGPGTRLLVL.

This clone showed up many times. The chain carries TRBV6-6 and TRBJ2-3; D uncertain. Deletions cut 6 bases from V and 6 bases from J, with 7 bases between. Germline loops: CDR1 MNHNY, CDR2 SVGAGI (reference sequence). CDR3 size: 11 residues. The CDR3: CASRRADTQYF. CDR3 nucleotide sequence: TGTGCCAGCAGACGTGCGGATACGCAGTATTTT.

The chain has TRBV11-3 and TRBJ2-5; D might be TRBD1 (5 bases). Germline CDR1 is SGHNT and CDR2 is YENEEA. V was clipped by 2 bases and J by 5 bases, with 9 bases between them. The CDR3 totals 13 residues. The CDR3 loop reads CASSLNRLETQYF. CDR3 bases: TGTGCCAGCAGCTTAAACAGGTTGGAGACCCAGTACTTC.

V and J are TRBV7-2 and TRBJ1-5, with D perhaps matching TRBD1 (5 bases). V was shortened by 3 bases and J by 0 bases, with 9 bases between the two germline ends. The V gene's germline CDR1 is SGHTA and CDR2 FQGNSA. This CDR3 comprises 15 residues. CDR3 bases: TGTGCCAGCAGCTTGGGAGGGACTAGCAATCAGCCCCAGCATTTT. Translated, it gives CASSLGGTSNQPQHF.

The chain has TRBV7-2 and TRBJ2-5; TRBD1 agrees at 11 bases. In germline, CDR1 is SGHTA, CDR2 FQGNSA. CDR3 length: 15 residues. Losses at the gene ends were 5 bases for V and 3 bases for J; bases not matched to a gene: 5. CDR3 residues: CASSTGQGAEETQYF. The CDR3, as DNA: TGTGCCAGCAGCACCGGACAGGGGGCGGAAGAGACCCAGTACTTC. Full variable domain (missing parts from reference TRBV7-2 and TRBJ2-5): GAGVSQSPSNKVTEKGKDVELRCDPISGHTALYWYRQSLGQGLEFLIYFQGNSAPDKSGLPSDRFSAERTGGSVSTLTIQRTQQEDSAVYLCASSTGQGAEETQYFGPGTRLLVL.

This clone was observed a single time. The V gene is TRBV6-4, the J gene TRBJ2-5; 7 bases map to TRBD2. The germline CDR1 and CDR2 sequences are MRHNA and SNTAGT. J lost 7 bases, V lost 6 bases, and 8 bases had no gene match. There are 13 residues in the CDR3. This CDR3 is CASSPLWGGTQYF. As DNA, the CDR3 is TGTGCCAGCAGCCCTCTTTGGGGGGGGACCCAGTACTTC.

The CDR3 region is CASKVSGQYTEAFF. The DNA of the CDR3 is TGTGCCAGCAAAGTCTCGGGACAGTACACTGAAGCTTTCTTT. The chain carries TRBV19 and TRBJ1-1; 7 bases match TRBD1. After removal of 9 bases from V and 3 bases from J, the junction contained 10 bases not matched to a gene. The CDR3 runs 14 residues. The germline gives CDR1 LNHDA, CDR2 SQIVND (reference sequence).

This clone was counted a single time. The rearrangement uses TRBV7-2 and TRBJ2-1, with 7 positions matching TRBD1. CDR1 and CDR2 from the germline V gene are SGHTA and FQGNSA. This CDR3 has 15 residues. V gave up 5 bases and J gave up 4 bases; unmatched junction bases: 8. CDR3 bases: TGTGCCAGCAGCCCTAGGGGGCCAGCGTACAATGAGCAGTTCTTC. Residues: CASSPRGPAYNEQFF.

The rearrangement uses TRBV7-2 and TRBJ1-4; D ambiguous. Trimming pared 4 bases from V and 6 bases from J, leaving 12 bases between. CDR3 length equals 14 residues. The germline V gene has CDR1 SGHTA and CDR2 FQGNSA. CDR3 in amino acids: CASSSGGRDEKLFF. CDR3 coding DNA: TGTGCCAGCAGCTCGGGAGGGAGGGATGAAAAACTGTTTTTT.

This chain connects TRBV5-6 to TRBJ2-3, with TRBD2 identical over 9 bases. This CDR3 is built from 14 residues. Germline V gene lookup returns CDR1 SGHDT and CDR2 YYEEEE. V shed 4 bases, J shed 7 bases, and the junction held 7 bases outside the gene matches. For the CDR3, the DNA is TGTGCCAGCAGCCGAGGACTAGCGACCAATACGCAGTATTTT. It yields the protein CASSRGLATNTQYF.

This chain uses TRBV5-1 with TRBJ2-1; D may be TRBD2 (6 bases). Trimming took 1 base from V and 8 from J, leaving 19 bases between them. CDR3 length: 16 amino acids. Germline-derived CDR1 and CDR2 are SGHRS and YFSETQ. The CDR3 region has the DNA TGCGCCAGCAGCTTGACCGTGCGGGGCGGGGTTGATGAGCAGTTCTTC. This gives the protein CASSLTVRGGVDEQFF.